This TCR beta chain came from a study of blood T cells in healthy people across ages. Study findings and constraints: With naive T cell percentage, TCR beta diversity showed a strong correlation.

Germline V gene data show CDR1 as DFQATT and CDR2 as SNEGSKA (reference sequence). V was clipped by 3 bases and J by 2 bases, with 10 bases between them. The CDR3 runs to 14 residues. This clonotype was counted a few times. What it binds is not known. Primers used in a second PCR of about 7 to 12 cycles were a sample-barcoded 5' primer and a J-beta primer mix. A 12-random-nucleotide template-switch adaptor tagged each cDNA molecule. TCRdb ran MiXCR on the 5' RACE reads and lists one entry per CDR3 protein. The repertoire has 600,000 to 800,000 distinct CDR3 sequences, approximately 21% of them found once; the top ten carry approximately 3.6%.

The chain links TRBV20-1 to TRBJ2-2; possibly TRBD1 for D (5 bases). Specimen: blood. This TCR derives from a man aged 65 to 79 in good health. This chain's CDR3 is CSASRQRNTGELFF. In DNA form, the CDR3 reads TGCAGTGCTAGTCGACAGCGAAACACCGGGGAGCTGTTTTTT.